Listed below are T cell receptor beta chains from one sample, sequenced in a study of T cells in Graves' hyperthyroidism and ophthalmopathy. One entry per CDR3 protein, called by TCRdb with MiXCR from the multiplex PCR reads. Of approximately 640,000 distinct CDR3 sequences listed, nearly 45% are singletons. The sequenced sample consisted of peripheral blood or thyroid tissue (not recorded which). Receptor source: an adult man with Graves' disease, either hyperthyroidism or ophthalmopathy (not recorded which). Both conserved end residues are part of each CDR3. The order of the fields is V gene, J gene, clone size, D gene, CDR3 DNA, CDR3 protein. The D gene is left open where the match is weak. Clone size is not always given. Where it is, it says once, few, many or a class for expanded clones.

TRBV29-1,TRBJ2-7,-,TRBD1,TGCAGCGTGGGGGACAGCGGAACCTACGAGCAGTACTTC,CSVGDSGTYEQYF
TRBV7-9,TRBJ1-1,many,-,TGTGCCAGCAGCAACAGGGCTGGGAACACTGAAGCTTTCTTT,CASSNRAGNTEAFF
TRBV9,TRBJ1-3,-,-,TGTGCCAGCAGCGTAGATCTGGGGGCCGGAAACACCATATATTTT,CASSVDLGAGNTIYF
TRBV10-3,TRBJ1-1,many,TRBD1,TGTGCCATCAGTGAAGCATGGGACAGTACGCCGAACACTGAAGCTTTCTTT,CAISEAWDSTPNTEAFF
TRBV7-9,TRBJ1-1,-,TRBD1,TGTGCCAGCAGCGGGACAGGGGGCGGGGAAGCTTTCTTT,CASSGTGGGEAFF
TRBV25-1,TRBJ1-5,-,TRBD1,TGTGCCAGCAGTGATTCAGGGGGAGGCAATCAGCCCCAGCATTTT,CASSDSGGGNQPQHF
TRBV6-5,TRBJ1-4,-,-,TGTGCCAGCAGTTTAGGGGGAGTTGAAAAACTGTTTTTT,CASSLGGVEKLFF
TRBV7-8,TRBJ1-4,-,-,TGTGCCAGCAGCTCCAGGAGGACGGGCACTAATGAAAAACTGTTTTTT,CASSSRRTGTNEKLFF
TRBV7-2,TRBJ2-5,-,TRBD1,TGTGCCAGCAGCGGCCTCGTGGGGACAGGGGGCAGTTTCGGGACCCAGTACTTC,CASSGLVGTGGSFGTQYF
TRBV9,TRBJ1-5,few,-,TGTGCCAGCAGCGTAGATCCCCGACAGCCCCAGCATTTT,CASSVDPRQPQHF
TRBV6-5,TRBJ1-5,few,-,TGTGCCAGCAGGGAGGGACGTAATCAGCCCCAGCATTTT,CASREGRNQPQHF
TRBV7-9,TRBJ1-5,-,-,TGTGCCAGCAGCCATCGTTACGATCAGCCCCAGCATTTT,CASSHRYDQPQHF
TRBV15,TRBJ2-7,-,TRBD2,TGTGCCACCAGCAGAGATCGACTAGCGGGGGCTCCCTACGAGCAGTACTTC,CATSRDRLAGAPYEQYF
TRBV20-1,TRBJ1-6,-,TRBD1,TGCAGTGCTCCCCGTAGGGACAGGGTTAACTCACCCCTCCACTTT,CSAPRRDRVNSPLHF
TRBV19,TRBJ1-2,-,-,TGTGCCACTGCCCGTTGGGGTAACTATGGCTACACCTTC,CATARWGNYGYTF
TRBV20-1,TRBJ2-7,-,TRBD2,TGCAGTGTTCTTAGACTAGCGGGATCCTACGAGCAGTACTTC,CSVLRLAGSYEQYF
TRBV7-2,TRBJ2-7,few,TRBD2,TGTGCCAGCAGCTTAGCCGGGAGGGCTGTCGAGCAGTACTTC,CASSLAGRAVEQYF
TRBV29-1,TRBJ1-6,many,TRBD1,TGCAGCGTTGAGACAGGGGGCTTGTCACCCCTCCACTTT,CSVETGGLSPLHF
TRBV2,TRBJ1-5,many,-,TGTGCCAGCAGTGAAGACGGGGGTGGCAATCAGCCCCAGCATTTT,CASSEDGGGNQPQHF
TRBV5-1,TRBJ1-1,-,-,TGCGCCAGCAGCTCACCTTCCCAGCTCACTGAAGCTTTCTTT,CASSSPSQLTEAFF
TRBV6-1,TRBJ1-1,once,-,TGTGCCAGCAGTCTCCAGGACCCCACTGAAGCTTTCTTT,CASSLQDPTEAFF
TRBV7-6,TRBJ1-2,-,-,TGTGCTGGCAGTTATAGCGGGAGCGGGGCACACTATGGCTACACCTTC,CAGSYSGSGAHYGYTF
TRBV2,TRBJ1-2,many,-,TGTGCCATCTTCACAAGGTCCTATGGCTACACCTTC,CAIFTRSYGYTF
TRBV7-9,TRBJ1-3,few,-,TGTGCCAGCAGCTTAGTTGTGGGGGCGGCTGGAAACACCATATATTTT,CASSLVVGAAGNTIYF
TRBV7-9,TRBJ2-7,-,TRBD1,TGTGCCAGCAGCCTAAGGGAGACAGGGTCCTACGAGCAGTACTTC,CASSLRETGSYEQYF
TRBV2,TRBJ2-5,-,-,TGTGCCAGCAGTGAAGATTTCGGGACCCAGTACTTC,CASSEDFGTQYF
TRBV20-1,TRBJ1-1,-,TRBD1,TGCAGTGCTTCGGACAGGGGGAGGCGCATGAACACTGAAGCTTTCTTT,CSASDRGRRMNTEAFF
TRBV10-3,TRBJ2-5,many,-,TGTGCCATCAGTGAGAGGGTGGGGATGGAGGAGACCCAGTACTTC,CAISERVGMEETQYF
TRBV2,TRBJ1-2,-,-,TGTGCCAGCAGCCTCTACCCCGGGCACTATGGCTACACCTTC,CASSLYPGHYGYTF
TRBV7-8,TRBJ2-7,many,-,TGTGCCAGCAGCTTATCAGGGGCCCTATACGAGCAGTACTTC,CASSLSGALYEQYF
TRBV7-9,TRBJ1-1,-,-,TGTGCCAGCAGCCCCCTCACTGAAGCTTTCTTT,CASSPLTEAFF
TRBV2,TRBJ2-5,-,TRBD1,TGTGCCAGCAGTGGCGGACAGGGGGGACGCTACCAAGAGACCCAGTACTTC,CASSGGQGGRYQETQYF
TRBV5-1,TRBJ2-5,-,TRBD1,TGCGCCAGCAGCACGGGACAGCCCAACTTC,CASSTGQPNF
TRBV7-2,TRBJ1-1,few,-,TGTGCCAGCAGCTTAGGGCGGTATGAAGCTTTCTTT,CASSLGRYEAFF
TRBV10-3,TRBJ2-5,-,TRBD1,TGTGCCATCAGCCGGACAGGGGAAGAGACCCAGTACTTC,CAISRTGEETQYF
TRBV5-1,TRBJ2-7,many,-,TGCGCCAGCAGCTTGGTTGCGGGGGCGAGTGAGCAGTACTTC,CASSLVAGASEQYF
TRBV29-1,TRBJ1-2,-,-,TGCAGCTTGAGGGACGTTCGCACCTTC,CSLRDVRTF
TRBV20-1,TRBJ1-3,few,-,TGCAGTGCTAGAGATGACGGGCCTGGAAACACCATATATTTT,CSARDDGPGNTIYF
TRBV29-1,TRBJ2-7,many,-,TGCAGCGTGAGCCGGGACGGTGCGTTCCACGAGCAGTACTTC,CSVSRDGAFHEQYF
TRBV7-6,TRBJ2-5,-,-,TGTGCCAGCAGCCGTGGACAGCAACGACAAGAGACCCAGTACTTC,CASSRGQQRQETQYF
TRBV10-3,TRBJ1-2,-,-,TGTGCCATCAGTGACGGGTGGGGCTACACCTTC,CAISDGWGYTF
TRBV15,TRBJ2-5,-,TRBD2,TGTGCCACCAGCACCGGGTGGGGGGGAGCGGAGACCCAGTACTTC,CATSTGWGGAETQYF
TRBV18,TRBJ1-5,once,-,TGTGCCAGCTGGGGGGCGGACGGGGGAAAGCCCCAGCATTTT,CASWGADGGKPQHF
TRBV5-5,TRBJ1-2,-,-,TGTGCCAGCAGCCCAACCACTGCTGCCCTCTACTATGGCTACACCTTC,CASSPTTAALYYGYTF
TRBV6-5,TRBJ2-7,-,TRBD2,TGTGCCAGCAGCCCTTACCCCGCTAGCGGGTTCCACGAGCAGTACTTC,CASSPYPASGFHEQYF
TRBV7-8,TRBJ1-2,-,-,TGTGCCAGCAGCTCCTCCCGGACCTCCGGCCATGGCTACACCTTC,CASSSSRTSGHGYTF
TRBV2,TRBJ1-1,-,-,TGTGCCAGCAGCCAATACGGGCTCACAGAAGCTTTCTTT,CASSQYGLTEAFF
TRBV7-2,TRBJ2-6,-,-,TGTGCCAGCAGCTTAGACCGGGGCGGTGGGGCCAACGTCCTGACTTTC,CASSLDRGGGANVLTF
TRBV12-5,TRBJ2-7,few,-,TGTGCTAGTGGTTTGGGGAAGGGCGAGCAGTACTTC,CASGLGKGEQYF
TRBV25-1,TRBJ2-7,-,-,TGTGCCAGCAGTTTGGGACACGGAGAATACGAGCAGTACTTC,CASSLGHGEYEQYF
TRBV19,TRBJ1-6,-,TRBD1,TGTGCCAGTAGTCAGGGCTCGGGACAGACTTATAATTCACCCCTCCACTTT,CASSQGSGQTYNSPLHF
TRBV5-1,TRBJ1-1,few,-,TGCGCCAGCAGCTCTCTCTTGACGGGGAACACTGAAGCTTTCTTT,CASSSLLTGNTEAFF
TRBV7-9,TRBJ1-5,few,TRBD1,TGTGCCAGCAGCTCGGGACAGGGCTGGCAGCCCCAGCATTTT,CASSSGQGWQPQHF
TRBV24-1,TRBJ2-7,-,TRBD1,TGTGCCACCAGTGATTCACGGACAGGGGGCTCCTACGAGCAGTACTTC,CATSDSRTGGSYEQYF